The rows below give T cell receptor beta chains drawn from one sample of a study of OX40 agonist ivuxolimab in advanced cancers. Sequencing used immunoSEQ multiplex PCR; TCRdb keeps in-frame clones, though not all of them. Of 40,000 to 50,000 clones listed, 88% were seen once; the top ten hold 40% to 65%. Sequencing was performed on CD4+ or CD8+ T cells sorted from blood, taken in a trial of the OX40 agonist ivuxolimab. The receptors derive from an adult with an advanced solid tumor such as melanoma, head and neck, liver or kidney cancer. Each CDR3 is given with its conserved first and last residue. A D gene is named only where the DNA matches it firmly. Not every row has a clone size; where given, it reads once, few, many or a size class.

abundance	v_gene	j_gene	d_gene	CDR3aa	CDR3nt
-	TRBV6-5	TRBJ1-5	-	CASSYSRGQPQHF	TGTGCCAGCAGTTACTCAAGAGGTCAGCCCCAGCATTTT
-	TRBV7-8	TRBJ1-2	TRBD1	CASSPDQGGRGGYTF	TGTGCCAGCAGCCCCGACCAGGGGGGTAGAGGTGGCTACACCTTC
-	TRBV14	TRBJ2-1	TRBD2	CASSQDRVGLAGRGEQFF	TGTGCCAGCAGCCAAGATAGAGTAGGACTAGCGGGACGGGGTGAGCAGTTCTTC
-	TRBV5-4	TRBJ1-2	TRBD1	CASSWGQGVYGYTF	TGTGCCAGCAGCTGGGGACAGGGGGTCTATGGCTACACCTTC
-	TRBV4-3	TRBJ1-4	-	CASSQGGNGGEKLFF	TGCGCCAGCAGCCAAGGAGGGAACGGAGGGGAAAAACTGTTTTTT
-	TRBV15	TRBJ2-5	-	CATSRDAQGQETQYF	TGTGCCACCAGCAGAGATGCGCAGGGGCAAGAGACCCAGTACTTC
-	TRBV18	TRBJ2-5	-	CASSPYIAEETQYF	TGTGCCAGCTCACCATATATTGCGGAAGAGACCCAGTACTTC
-	TRBV6-5	TRBJ1-1	-	CASRGEGVLNTEAFF	TGTGCCAGCAGGGGGGAGGGGGTACTTAACACTGAAGCTTTCTTT
once	TRBV30	TRBJ2-7	-	CAWSSAGEYEQYF	TGTGCCTGGAGTTCGGCAGGGGAGTACGAGCAGTACTTC
-	TRBV7-9	TRBJ2-2	-	CASSLYFNTGELFF	TGTGCCAGCAGCTTATACTTCAACACCGGGGAGCTGTTTTTT
-	TRBV5-8	TRBJ1-3	TRBD1	CASSRDRGSGNTIYF	TGTGCCAGCAGCCGGGACAGGGGATCTGGAAACACCATATATTTT
-	TRBV28	TRBJ2-3	-	CASSLKGLNTQYF	TGTGCCAGCAGTTTAAAAGGACTTAATACGCAGTATTTT
-	TRBV19	TRBJ2-5	-	CASSITGLPQETQYF	TGTGCCAGTAGTATAACAGGACTACCCCAAGAGACCCAGTACTTC
-	TRBV7-9	TRBJ2-7	TRBD2	CASSLASGGAYEQYF	TGTGCCAGCAGCTTAGCTAGCGGGGGGGCGTACGAGCAGTACTTC